The T cell receptor (beta chain) described here comes from a study of blood T cell repertoires in COVID-19. There are 13 residues in the CDR3. V lost 8 bases and J lost 8; bases outside the gene matches: 12. CDR1 GTSNPN and CDR2 SVGIG come from the germline V gene (reference sequence). While infection was still active, Seattle patients were enrolled and then followed longitudinally. The table came from immunoSEQ multiplex PCR; TCRdb's copy has only in-frame clones and leaves some out. This sample has about 170,000 clones, with 84% found just once. The chain carries TRBV30 and TRBJ2-1, with 7 bases lining up with TRBD2. Sequenced input: peripheral blood. This TCR came from a woman of 80 years or more with COVID-19, enrolled during active disease. This CDR3 reads CARSGGSRHEQFF. As DNA, the CDR3 is TGTGCCCGGTCTGGCGGGAGTCGTCATGAGCAGTTCTTC.